This T cell receptor (beta chain) emerged from a study of immune evolution from preneoplasia to lung adenocarcinoma. The ends were cut back, 5 bases at V and 1 base at J, with 13 bases in the middle. The length of the CDR3 is 15 residues. Germline CDR1 reads SGHAT; CDR2 reads FQNNGV. This clone was seen a few times. Data came from immunoSEQ multiplex PCR; TCRdb stores just in-frame clones and leaves some out. This sample has about 4,000 clones, with 60% to 85% found just once. This sequence joins TRBV11-2 and TRBJ2-3; D may be TRBD1 (6 bases). Sequencing was carried out using FFPE minimally invasive lung adenocarcinoma tissue. This clonotype was sampled from an older person with lung adenocarcinoma. Written as DNA, the CDR3 is TGTGCCAGCAGCCAGGGGTTTTCGGGCACAGATACGCAGTATTTT. It specifies CASSQGFSGTDTQYF.